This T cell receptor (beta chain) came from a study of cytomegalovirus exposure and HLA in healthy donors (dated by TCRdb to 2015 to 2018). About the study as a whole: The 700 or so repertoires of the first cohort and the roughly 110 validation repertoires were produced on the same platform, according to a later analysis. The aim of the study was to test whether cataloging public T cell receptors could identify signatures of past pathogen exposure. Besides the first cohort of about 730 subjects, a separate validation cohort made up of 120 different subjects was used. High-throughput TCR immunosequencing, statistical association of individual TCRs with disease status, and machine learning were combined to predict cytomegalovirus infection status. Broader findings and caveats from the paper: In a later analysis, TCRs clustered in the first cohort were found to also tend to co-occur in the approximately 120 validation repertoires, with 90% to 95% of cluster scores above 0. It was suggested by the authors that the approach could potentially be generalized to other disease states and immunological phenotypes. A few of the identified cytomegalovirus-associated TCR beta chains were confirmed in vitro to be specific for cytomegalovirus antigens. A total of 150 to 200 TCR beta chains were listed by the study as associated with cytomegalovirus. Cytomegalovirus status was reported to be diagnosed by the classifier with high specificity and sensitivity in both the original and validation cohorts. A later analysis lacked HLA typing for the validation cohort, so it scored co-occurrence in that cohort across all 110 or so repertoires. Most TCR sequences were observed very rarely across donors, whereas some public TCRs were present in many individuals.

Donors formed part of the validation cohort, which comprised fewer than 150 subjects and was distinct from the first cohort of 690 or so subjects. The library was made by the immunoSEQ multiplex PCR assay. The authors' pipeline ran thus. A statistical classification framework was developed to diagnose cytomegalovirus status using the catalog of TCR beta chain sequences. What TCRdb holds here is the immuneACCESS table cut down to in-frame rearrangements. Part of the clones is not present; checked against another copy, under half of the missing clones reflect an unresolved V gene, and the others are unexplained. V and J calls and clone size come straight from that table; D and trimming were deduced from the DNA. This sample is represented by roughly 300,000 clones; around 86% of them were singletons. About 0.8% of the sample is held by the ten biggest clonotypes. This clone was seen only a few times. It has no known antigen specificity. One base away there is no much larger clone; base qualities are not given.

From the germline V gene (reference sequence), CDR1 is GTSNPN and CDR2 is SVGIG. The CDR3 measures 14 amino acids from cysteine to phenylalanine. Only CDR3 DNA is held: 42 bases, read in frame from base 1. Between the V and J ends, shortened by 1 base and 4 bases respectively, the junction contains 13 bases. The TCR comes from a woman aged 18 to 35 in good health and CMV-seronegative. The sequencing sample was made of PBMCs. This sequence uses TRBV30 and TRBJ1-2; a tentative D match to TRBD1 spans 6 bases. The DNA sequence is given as TGTGCCTGGAGTGGACAGGAGTCGGGCTATGGCTACACCTTC. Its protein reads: CAWSGQESGYGYTF.